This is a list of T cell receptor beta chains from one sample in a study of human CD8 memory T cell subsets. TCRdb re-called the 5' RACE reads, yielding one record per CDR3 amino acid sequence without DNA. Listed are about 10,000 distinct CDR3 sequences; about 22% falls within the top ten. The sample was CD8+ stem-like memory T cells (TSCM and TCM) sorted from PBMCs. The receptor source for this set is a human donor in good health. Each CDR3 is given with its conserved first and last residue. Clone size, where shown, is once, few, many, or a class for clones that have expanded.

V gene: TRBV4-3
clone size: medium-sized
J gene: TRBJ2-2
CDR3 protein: CASSQDPSDYTGELFF

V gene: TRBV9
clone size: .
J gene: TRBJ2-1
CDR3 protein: CASSDFLDGSIDEQFF

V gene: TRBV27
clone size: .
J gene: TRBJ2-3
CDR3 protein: CASSFLGGGTQYF

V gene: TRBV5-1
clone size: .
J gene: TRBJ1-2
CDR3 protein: CASSFTDSHYGYTF

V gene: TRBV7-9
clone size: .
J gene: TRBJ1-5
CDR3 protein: CASSPLTVNQPQHF

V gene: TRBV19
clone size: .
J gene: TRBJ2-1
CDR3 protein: CASSIDGGLNEQFF

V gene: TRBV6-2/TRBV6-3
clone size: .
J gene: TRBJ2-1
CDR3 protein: CASSHPGTSGGESNEQFF

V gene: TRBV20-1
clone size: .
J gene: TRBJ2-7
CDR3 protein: CSARDWIGDSYEQYF

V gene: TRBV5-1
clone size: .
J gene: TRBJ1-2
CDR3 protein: CASSLESGALPYGYTF

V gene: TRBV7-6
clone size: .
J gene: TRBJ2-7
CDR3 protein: CASSLPGQKYEQYF

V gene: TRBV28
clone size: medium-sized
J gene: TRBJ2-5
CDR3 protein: CASRGVGETQYF

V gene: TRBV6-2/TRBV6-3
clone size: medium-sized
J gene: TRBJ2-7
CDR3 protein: CASSLSGTDYYEQYF

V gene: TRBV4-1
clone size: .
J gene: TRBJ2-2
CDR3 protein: CASSPGLVTGELFF

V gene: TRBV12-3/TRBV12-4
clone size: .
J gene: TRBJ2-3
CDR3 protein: CASSFTPGRDTQYF

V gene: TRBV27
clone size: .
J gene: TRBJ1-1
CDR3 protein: CASSSTGVGMNTEAFF

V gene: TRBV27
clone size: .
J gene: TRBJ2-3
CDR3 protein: CASSLIPGAATDTQYF

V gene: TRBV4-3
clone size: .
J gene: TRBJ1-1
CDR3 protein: CASSQGQGWGLVTEAFF

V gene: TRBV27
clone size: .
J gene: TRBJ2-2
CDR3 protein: CASSSELGDTGELFF

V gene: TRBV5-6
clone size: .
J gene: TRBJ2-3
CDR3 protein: CASRPTGTASTDTQYF

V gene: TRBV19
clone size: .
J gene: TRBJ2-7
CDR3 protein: CASTFGYEQYF